This TCR beta chain appears in the sequencing data of a study of T-cell reconstitution after alpha-beta-depleted transplantation in children. This clonotype has a handful of counts. CDR1 KGHDR and CDR2 SFDVKD come from the germline V gene. V shed 4 bases, J shed 2 bases, and the junction held 4 bases outside the gene matches. This CDR3 has 15 amino acids. TCRbeta library preparation incorporated unique molecular identifiers. Via MiXCR, TCRdb re-called the PCR reads, giving one row per CDR3 protein. The sample has hundreds of thousands of distinct CDR3 sequences, about 11% seen once; the top ten hold 3.5% to 5%.

The source of this sequence is a human donor who donated a stem cell graft to a child with acute myeloid leukemia. The sequences come from PBMCs from the stem cell graft donor, collected from the stem cell graft. V and J are TRBV24-1 and TRBJ2-1, with 7 bases fitting TRBD1. The CDR3 region is CATSEGGPPYNEQFF. CDR3 coding DNA: TGTGCCACCAGTGAAGGGGGCCCCCCCTACAATGAGCAGTTCTTC.